Sequencing of this T cell receptor (beta chain) was carried out in a study of graft-versus-host responses after intestinal transplantation. Study in general: The recipients all started with anti-thymocyte globulin induction and then took tacrolimus and steroids for two to four years. Study observations and caveats: Allograft clonal ratios (graft-versus-host to host-versus-graft) were high in patients who had graft-donor T cell macrochimerism. HvG clone declines early post-transplant were associated with peak circulating GvH levels. Recipient marrow held GvH clones, some first seen in ileum or blood.

The protocol was immunoSEQ multiplex PCR, while the TCRdb copy is restricted to in-frame clones and leaves out a portion. The sample consists of over 45,000 clones, 85% to 95% of them appearing once. As for this clone: Its antigen is unknown. The junction differs from germline at one of its ends, possibly a read error.

Germline V CDR1 and CDR2: SGHDN, FVKESK. There are 16 residues in the CDR3. The receptor comes from a human patient who received an intestinal transplant, so some T cells may come from the graft donor. The source material was PBMCs, sampled around 820 days after a first intestinal transplant, on the day of a second. J is TRBJ1-4 and V is TRBV14, with D maybe TRBD1 (5 bases). The CDR3 DNA follows: TGTGCCAGCAGCCAAGCAAAGGGGAGGACTAATGAAGAACTGTTTTTT. Protein sequence: CASSQAKGRTNEELFF.